These 11 T cell receptor beta chains share one sample of origin, sequenced in a study of OX40 agonist ivuxolimab in advanced cancers. The data were produced by immunoSEQ multiplex PCR, yet TCRdb's version contains in-frame clones alone and is incomplete. The sample has tens of thousands of clones; roughly 82% are singletons. Sequenced material: CD4+ or CD8+ T cells sorted from blood, taken in a trial of the OX40 agonist ivuxolimab. All receptors come from an adult with an advanced solid tumor such as melanoma, head and neck, liver or kidney cancer.

This clone was counted a single time. CDR3: CASSVRGPYEQYF. In DNA, the CDR3 is TGTGCCAGCAGCGTGAGGGGTCCGTACGAGCAGTACTTC. V usage is TRBV7-8 and J usage is TRBJ2-7; D is tentatively TRBD1 or TRBD2 (5 bases each). CDR1 and CDR2 (germline): SGHVS, FQNEAQ. V was cut by 5 bases and J by 4 bases, with 12 bases left in between. The length of the CDR3 is 13 residues.

The V call is TRBV5-4, the J call TRBJ2-6; D call uncertain. Per the germline V gene, CDR1 is SGHNT and CDR2 is YYREEE (reference sequence). The CDR3 is made up of 14 amino acids. V was pared by 6 bases and J by 1 base, with 8 bases between. This chain's CDR3 is CASTLASGANVLTF. CDR3 nucleotides: TGTGCCAGCACCCTGGCGTCTGGGGCCAACGTCCTGACTTTC.

The rearrangement joins TRBV21-1 to TRBJ2-5; the table's D call TRBD2 went unverified against the DNA. TRBV21-1 is shown as a pseudogene. This CDR3 comprises 20 residues. CDR3 sequence (DNA): TGTGCCAGCACCAATCCAATACCCTCGTCGGCGGGGGAAATTAAAGAGACCCAGTACTTC. Its protein product is CASTNPIPSSAGEIKETQYF.

The genes are TRBV19 and TRBJ2-3; perhaps D is TRBD1 or TRBD2 (5 bases each). The CDR3 sequence is 15 residues long. V gave up 7 bases and J gave up 1 base, with 15 bases separating them. From germline, CDR1 is LNHDA and CDR2 SQIVND (reference sequence). DNA of the CDR3: TGTGCCAGTACCTCTAAGGTGGGGGGCACAGATACGCAGTATTTT. Translated: CASTSKVGGTDTQYF.

The rearrangement links TRBV7-9 to TRBJ2-5; 7 bases are shared with TRBD2. Germline loops: CDR1 SEHNR, CDR2 FQNEAQ (reference sequence). The CDR3 is 14 residues long. After removal of 7 bases from V and 5 bases from J, the junction contained 10 bases not matched to a gene. The CDR3 loop is CASTPGRDGETQYF. The CDR3 nucleotides read TGTGCCAGCACCCCGGGGAGGGATGGGGAGACCCAGTACTTC.

V is TRBV11-2 and J is TRBJ1-1; D might be TRBD1 (6 bases). This CDR3 has 13 amino acids. V was cut by 3 bases and J by 5 bases, with 10 bases left in between. Germline assignment: CDR1 SGHAT and CDR2 FQNNGV. This CDR3 reads CASSFQGRTEAFF. The DNA of the CDR3 is TGTGCCAGCAGCTTTCAGGGGAGAACTGAAGCTTTCTTT.

This clone was observed a handful of times. This chain uses TRBV6-5 with TRBJ1-6; 10 bases map to TRBD1. The CDR3 covers 15 residues. Germline values: CDR1 MNHEY, CDR2 SVGAGI. Losses at the gene ends were 5 bases for V and 10 bases for J; bases not matched to a gene: 8. In DNA, the CDR3 is TGTGCCAGCAGTCCGCGGACAGGGGGTGGATCACCCCTCCACTTT. Amino acid sequence: CASSPRTGGGSPLHF.

This chain connects TRBV20-1 to TRBJ2-2, with D unresolved. From germline, CDR1 is DFQATT and CDR2 SNEGSKA (reference sequence). The CDR3 extends over 11 amino acids. The V gene lost 1 base and the J gene lost 7 bases, with 4 bases spanning the gap. The CDR3 is CSARADGELFF. The CDR3 coding sequence is TGCAGTGCTAGAGCTGACGGGGAGCTGTTTTTT.

In nucleotides, the CDR3 is TGTGCCAGCAGAAAACACGGGGGAGATAATCAGCCCCAGCATTTT. Translated: CASRKHGGDNQPQHF. The J gene is TRBJ1-5, the V gene TRBV16; D might be TRBD1 (5 bases). CDR3 length: 15 amino acids. V was trimmed by 6 bases and J by 4 bases, leaving 16 bases between them. CDR1 and CDR2 (germline): KGHSY, FQNENV.

This chain uses TRBV28 with TRBJ2-7; D is perhaps TRBD1 or TRBD2 (5 bases each). Germline loops: CDR1 MDHEN, CDR2 SYDVKM. The V and J ends lost 7 bases and 3 bases respectively, with 16 bases between them. This CDR3 is built from 14 residues. CDR3 bases: TGTGCCAGCACCTTTACCGGGACCGGCTACGAGCAGTACTTC. Translation gives CASTFTGTGYEQYF.

The chain recombines TRBV10-3 with TRBJ1-1, with 8 nucleotides matching TRBD1. Trimming removed 4 bases from V and 3 bases from J; junction bases left unmatched: 4. Per germline, CDR1 ENHRY and CDR2 SYGVKD. The CDR3 totals 14 residues. CDR3 nucleotides: TGTGCCATCAGTGGGCAGGGGGCTGACACTGAAGCTTTCTTT. Translation: CAISGQGADTEAFF.